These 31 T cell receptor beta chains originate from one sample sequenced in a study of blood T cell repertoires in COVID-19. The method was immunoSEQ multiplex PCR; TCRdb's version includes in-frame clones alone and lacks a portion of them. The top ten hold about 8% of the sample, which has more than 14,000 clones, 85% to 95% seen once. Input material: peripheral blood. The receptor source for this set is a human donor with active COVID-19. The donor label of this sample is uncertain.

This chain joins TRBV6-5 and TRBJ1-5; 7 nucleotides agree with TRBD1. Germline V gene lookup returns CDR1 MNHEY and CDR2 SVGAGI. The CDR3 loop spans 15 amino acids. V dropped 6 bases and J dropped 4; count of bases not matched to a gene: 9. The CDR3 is CASSPGQRVNQPQHF. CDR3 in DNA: TGTGCCAGCAGCCCGGGACAGCGTGTAAATCAGCCCCAGCATTTT.

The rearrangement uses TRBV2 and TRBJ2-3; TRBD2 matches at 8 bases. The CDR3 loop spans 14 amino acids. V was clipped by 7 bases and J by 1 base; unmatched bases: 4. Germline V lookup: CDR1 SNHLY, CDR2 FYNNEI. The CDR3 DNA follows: TGTGCCAGCATTGATAGCGGGGGCACAGATACGCAGTATTTT. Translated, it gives CASIDSGGTDTQYF.

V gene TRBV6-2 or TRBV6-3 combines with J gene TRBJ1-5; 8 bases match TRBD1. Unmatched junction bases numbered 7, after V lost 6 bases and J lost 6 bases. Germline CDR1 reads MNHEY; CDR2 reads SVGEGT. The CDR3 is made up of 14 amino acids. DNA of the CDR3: TGTGCCAGCAGCCGACAGGGGTTAGGTCAGCCCCAGCATTTT. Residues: CASSRQGLGQPQHF.

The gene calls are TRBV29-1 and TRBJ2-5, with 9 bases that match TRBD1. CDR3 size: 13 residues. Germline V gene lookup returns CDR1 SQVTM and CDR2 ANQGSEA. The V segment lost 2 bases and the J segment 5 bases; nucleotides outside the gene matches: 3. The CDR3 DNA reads TGCAGCGTTGAATCGACAGGGGGGGAGACCCAGTACTTC. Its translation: CSVESTGGETQYF.

CDR3 region: CASSVQKNTEAFF. Written as DNA, the CDR3 is TGTGCCAGTAGCGTACAGAAGAACACTGAAGCTTTCTTT. This rearrangement joins TRBV19 to TRBJ1-1; D is undetermined. CDR3 length: 13 residues. CDR1 and CDR2 from the germline V gene are LNHDA and SQIVND (reference sequence). The ends were cut back, 6 bases at V and 1 base at J, with 9 bases in the middle.

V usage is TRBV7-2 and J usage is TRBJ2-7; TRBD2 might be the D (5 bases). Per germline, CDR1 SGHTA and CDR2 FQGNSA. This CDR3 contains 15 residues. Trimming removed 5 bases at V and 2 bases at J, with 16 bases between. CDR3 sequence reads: CASSLLDPGTYEQYF. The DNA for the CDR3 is TGTGCCAGCAGCCTACTCGATCCGGGAACCTACGAGCAGTACTTC.

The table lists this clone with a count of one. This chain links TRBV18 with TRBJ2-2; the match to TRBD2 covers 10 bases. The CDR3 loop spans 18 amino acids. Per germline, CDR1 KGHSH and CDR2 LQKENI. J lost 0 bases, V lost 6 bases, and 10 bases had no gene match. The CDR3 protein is CASSPYLLAGANTGELFF. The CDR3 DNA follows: TGTGCCAGCTCGCCATACCTCCTAGCGGGAGCGAACACCGGGGAGCTGTTTTTT.

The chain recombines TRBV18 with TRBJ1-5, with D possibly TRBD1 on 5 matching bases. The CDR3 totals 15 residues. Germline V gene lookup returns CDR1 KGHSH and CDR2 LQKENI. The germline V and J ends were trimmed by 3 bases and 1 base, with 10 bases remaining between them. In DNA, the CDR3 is TGTGCCAGCTCACCCGAAGGGGCGAGCAATCAGCCCCAGCATTTT. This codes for CASSPEGASNQPQHF.

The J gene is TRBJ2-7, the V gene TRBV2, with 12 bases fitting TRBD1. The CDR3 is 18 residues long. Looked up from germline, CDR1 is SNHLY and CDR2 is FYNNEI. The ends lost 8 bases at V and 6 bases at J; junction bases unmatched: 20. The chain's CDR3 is CASQSGTGGVGGLREQYF. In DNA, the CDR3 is TGTGCCAGCCAGTCCGGGACAGGGGGCGTGGGGGGCCTACGCGAGCAGTACTTC.

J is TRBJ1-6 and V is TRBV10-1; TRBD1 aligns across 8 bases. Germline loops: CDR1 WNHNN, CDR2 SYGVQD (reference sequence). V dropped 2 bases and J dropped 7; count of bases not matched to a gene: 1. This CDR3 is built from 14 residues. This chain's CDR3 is CASSEAGGNSPLHF. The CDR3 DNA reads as TGCGCCAGCAGTGAGGCAGGGGGCAATTCACCCCTCCACTTT.

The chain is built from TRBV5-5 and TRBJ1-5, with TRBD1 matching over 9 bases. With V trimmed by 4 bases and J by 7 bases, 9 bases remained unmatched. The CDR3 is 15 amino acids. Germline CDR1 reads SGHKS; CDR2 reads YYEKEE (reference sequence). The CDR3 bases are TGTGCCAGCAGCCCTCCGGACAGGGGTTCCCAGCCCCAGCATTTT. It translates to CASSPPDRGSQPQHF.

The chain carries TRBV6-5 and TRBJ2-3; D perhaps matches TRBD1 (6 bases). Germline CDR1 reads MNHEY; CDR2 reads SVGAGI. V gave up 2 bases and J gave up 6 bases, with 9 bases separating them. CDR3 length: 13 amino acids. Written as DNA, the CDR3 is TGTGCCAGCAGTTACGGGGGCGTGGATACGCAGTATTTT. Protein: CASSYGGVDTQYF.

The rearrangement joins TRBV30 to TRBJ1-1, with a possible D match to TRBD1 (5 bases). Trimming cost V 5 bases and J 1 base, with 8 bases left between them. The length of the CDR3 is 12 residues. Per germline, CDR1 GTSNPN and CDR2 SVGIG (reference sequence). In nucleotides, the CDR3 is TGTGCCTGGGGGGCTCGGAACACTGAAGCTTTCTTT. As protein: CAWGARNTEAFF.

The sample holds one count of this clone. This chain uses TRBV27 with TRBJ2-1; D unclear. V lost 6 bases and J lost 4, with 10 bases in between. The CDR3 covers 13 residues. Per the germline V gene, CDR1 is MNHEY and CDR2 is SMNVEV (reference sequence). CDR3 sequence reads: CASRPTAYNEQFF. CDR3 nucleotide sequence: TGTGCCAGCAGACCGACTGCTTACAATGAGCAGTTCTTC.

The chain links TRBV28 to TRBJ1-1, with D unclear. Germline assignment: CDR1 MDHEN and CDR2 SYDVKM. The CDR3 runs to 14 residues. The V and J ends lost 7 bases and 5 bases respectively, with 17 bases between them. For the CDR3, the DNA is TGTGCCAGCATCACGAAGCCCGAGGAGACTGAAGCTTTCTTT. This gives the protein CASITKPEETEAFF.

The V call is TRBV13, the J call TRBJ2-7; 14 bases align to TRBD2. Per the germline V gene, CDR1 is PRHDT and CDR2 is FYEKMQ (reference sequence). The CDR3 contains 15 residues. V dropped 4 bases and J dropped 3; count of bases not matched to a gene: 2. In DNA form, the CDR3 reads TGTGCCAGCAGCTCGGGACTAGCGGGAGTCTACGAGCAGTACTTC. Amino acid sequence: CASSSGLAGVYEQYF.

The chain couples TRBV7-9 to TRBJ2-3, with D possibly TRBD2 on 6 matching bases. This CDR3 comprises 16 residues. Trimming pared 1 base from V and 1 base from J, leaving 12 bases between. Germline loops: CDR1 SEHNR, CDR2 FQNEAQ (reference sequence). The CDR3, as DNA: TGTGCCAGCAGCTTAGACGCGGAGGGGCGCACAGATACGCAGTATTTT. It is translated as CASSLDAEGRTDTQYF.

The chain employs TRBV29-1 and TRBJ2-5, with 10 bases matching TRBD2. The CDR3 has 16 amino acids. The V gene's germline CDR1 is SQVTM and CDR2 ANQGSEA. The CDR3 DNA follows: TGCACCAAGTGTGGGTTAGCGGGGGGCCCTCAAGAGACCCAGTACTTC. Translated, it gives CTKCGLAGGPQETQYF.

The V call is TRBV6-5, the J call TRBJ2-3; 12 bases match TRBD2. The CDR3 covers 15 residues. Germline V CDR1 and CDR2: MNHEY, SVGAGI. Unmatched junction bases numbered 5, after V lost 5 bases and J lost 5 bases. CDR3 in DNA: TGTGCCAGCAGTCTAGCGGGGGGGCCGGGAGATACGCAGTATTTT. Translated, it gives CASSLAGGPGDTQYF.

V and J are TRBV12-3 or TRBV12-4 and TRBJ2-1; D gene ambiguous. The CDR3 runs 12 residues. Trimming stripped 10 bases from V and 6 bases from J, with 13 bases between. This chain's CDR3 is CATAGAPNEQFF. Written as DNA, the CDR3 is TGTGCCACCGCTGGTGCGCCCAATGAGCAGTTCTTC.

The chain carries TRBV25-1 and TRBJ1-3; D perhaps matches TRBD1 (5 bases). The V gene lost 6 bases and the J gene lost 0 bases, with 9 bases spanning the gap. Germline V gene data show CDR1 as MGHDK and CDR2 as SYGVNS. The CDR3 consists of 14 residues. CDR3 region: CASRGQSSGNTIYF. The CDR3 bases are TGTGCCAGCAGGGGGCAGAGCTCTGGAAACACCATATATTTT.

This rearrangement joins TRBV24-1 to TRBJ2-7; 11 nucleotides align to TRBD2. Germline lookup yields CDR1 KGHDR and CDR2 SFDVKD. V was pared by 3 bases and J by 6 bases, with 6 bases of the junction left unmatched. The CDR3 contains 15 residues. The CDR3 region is CATSDPTSGSFEQYF. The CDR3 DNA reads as TGTGCCACCAGTGATCCTACTAGCGGGAGTTTCGAGCAGTACTTC.

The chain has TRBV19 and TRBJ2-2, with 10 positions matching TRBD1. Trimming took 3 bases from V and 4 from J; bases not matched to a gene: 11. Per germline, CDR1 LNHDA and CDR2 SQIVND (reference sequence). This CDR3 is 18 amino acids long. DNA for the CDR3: TGTGCCAGTAGTATGAGACAGGGGGCGTTTGGCCCCACCGGGGAGCTGTTTTTT. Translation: CASSMRQGAFGPTGELFF.

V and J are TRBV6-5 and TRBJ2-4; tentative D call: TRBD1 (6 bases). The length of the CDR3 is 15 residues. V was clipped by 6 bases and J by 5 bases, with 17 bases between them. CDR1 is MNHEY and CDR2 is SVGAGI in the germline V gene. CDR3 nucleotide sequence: TGTGCCAGCAGCAGACGGACAGTTGGGGAAAACATTCAGTACTTC. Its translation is CASSRRTVGENIQYF.

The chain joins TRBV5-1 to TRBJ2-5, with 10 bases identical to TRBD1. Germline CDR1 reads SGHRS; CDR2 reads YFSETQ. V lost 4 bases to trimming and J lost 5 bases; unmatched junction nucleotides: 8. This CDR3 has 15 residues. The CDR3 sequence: CASSLMGDRGETQYF. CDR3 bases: TGCGCCAGCAGCCTGATGGGGGACAGGGGTGAGACCCAGTACTTC.

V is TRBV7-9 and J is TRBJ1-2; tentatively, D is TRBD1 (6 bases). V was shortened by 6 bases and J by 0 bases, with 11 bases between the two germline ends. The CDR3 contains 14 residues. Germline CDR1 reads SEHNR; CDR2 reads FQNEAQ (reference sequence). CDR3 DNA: TGTGCCAGCAGTTTGACAGGAGCTAACTATGGCTACACCTTC. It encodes CASSLTGANYGYTF.

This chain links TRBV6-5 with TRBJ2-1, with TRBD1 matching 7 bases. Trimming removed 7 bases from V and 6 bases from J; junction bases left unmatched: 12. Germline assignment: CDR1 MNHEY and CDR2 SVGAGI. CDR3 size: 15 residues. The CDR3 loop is CASTIRTGGRNEQFF. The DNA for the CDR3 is TGTGCCAGCACCATAAGGACAGGAGGTCGCAATGAGCAGTTCTTC.

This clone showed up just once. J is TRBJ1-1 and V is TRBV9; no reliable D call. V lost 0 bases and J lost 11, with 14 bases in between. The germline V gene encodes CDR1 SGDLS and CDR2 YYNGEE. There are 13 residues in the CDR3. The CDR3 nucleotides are TGTGCCAGCAGCGTAGGGGGAGTAGGGAACGCTTTCTTT. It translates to CASSVGGVGNAFF.

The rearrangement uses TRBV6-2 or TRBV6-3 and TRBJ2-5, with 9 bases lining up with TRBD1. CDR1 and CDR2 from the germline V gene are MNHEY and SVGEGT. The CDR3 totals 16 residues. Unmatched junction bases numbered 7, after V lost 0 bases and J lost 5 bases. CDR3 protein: CASSYSGTGMWETQYF. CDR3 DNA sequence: TGTGCCAGCAGTTACTCCGGGACAGGGATGTGGGAGACCCAGTACTTC.

DNA of the CDR3: TGTGCCAGCAGCCCGGCGGGGACGAACACTGAAGCTTTCTTT. Translating it yields CASSPAGTNTEAFF. The chain uses TRBV5-4 and TRBJ1-1, with D possibly matching TRBD1 (5 bases). This CDR3 is built from 14 residues. Germline CDR1 reads SGHNT; CDR2 reads YYREEE (reference sequence). Deletions cut 4 bases from V and 1 base from J, with 11 bases between.

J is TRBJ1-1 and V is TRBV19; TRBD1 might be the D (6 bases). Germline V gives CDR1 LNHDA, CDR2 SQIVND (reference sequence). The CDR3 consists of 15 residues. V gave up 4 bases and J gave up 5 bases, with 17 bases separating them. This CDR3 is CASSTQGMGGTEAFF. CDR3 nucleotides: TGTGCCAGTAGTACGCAGGGGATGGGAGGGACTGAAGCTTTCTTT.